Listed here are 28 T cell receptor beta chains from one sample, sequenced in a study of cytomegalovirus exposure and HLA in healthy donors. Use of 60 Vbeta and 13 Jbeta primers characterized the PCR. TCRdb keeps only in-frame clones here, not all; method: immunoSEQ multiplex PCR. The repertoire holds fewer than 200,000 clones, 75% to 85% seen once, with 4.9% in the top ten. The specimen was PBMCs. These receptors were taken from a woman aged 18-35 years in good health and CMV-seropositive.

V and J are TRBV4-1 and TRBJ1-5; D gene uncertain. The CDR3 loop spans 14 amino acids. Germline values: CDR1 MGHRA, CDR2 YSYEKL. The germline V and J ends were trimmed by 0 bases and 7 bases, with 10 bases remaining between them. The CDR3 spells CASSQDLGGQPQHF. DNA of the CDR3: TGCGCCAGCAGCCAAGATTTGGGAGGCCAGCCCCAGCATTTT.

The table lists this clone with a few counts. The chain is built from TRBV27 and TRBJ1-6; 7 nucleotides line up with TRBD1. CDR3 length: 14 amino acids. The J segment lost 9 bases and the V segment lost 6 bases, leaving 8 bases of the junction unmatched. CDR1 and CDR2 from the germline V gene are MNHEY and SMNVEV (reference sequence). The CDR3 is CASRGTVLSSPLHF. CDR3 coding DNA: TGTGCCAGCAGGGGGACAGTTTTAAGTTCACCCCTCCACTTT.

This clone has a handful of counts. V gene TRBV4-3 combines with J gene TRBJ1-6; 10 nucleotides match TRBD1. Trimming cost V 1 base and J 7 bases; bases outside gene matches: 4. The CDR3 has 16 residues. Germline-derived CDR1 and CDR2 are LGHNA and YSLEER. The CDR3 protein is CASSQGQGAQNSPLHF. CDR3 nucleotide sequence: TGCGCCAGCAGCCAAGGACAGGGGGCGCAGAATTCACCCCTCCACTTT.

The chain has TRBV13 and TRBJ2-7; weak D call: TRBD1 (5 bases). With 6 bases removed from V and 5 bases from J, the gap between germline ends came to 20 bases. This CDR3 has 15 residues. Germline lookup yields CDR1 PRHDT and CDR2 FYEKMQ (reference sequence). The CDR3 sequence: CASREKTTAGDEQYF. DNA for the CDR3: TGTGCCAGCAGAGAGAAAACGACAGCCGGCGACGAGCAGTACTTC.

The chain links TRBV18 to TRBJ2-3, with 7 bases that match TRBD1. V gave up 4 bases and J gave up 6 bases; unmatched junction bases: 10. From germline, CDR1 is KGHSH and CDR2 LQKENI. The length of the CDR3 is 15 residues. Here the CDR3 reads CASSRTGVDSDTQYF. The CDR3 bases are TGTGCCAGCTCACGTACAGGGGTGGATAGCGATACGCAGTATTTT.

V and J are TRBV18 and TRBJ1-2; D is undetermined. Trimming removed 4 bases from V and 5 bases from J, with 14 bases in between. This CDR3 has 14 amino acids. The germline CDR1 and CDR2 sequences are KGHSH and LQKENI. CDR3 in amino acids: CASSLESWEYGYTF. CDR3 DNA sequence: TGTGCCAGCTCACTCGAGTCCTGGGAGTATGGCTACACCTTC.

The V and J genes are TRBV30 and TRBJ1-1, with D tentatively TRBD1 (5 bases). The CDR3 spans 13 residues. The germline V gene encodes CDR1 GTSNPN and CDR2 SVGIG (reference sequence). V lost 0 bases and J 5 bases, leaving 10 bases between the germline ends. Here the CDR3 DNA reads TGTGCCTGGAGTGTCAGGGATGTGACTGAAGCTTTCTTT. This gives the protein CAWSVRDVTEAFF.

V is TRBV7-9 and J is TRBJ2-7; D might be TRBD1 (5 bases). The V gene lost 5 bases and the J gene lost 6 bases, with 14 bases spanning the gap. This CDR3 has 13 residues. CDR1 is SEHNR and CDR2 is FQNEAQ in the germline V gene (reference sequence). This CDR3 reads CASSTQGMSEQYF. CDR3 DNA sequence: TGTGCCAGCAGCACTCAGGGAATGTCCGAGCAGTACTTC. The full variable domain, with the rest looked up from reference TRBV7-9 and TRBJ2-7, is DTGVSQNPRHKITKRGQNVTFRCDPISEHNRLYWYRQTLGQGPEFLTYFQNEAQLEKSRLLSDRFSAERPKGSFSTLEIQRTEQGDSAMYLCASSTQGMSEQYFGPGTRLTVT.

This sequence joins TRBV5-1 and TRBJ2-7; 11 bases map to TRBD2. J gave up 2 bases and V 5 bases, and 3 bases lay outside the gene matches. The CDR3 is 14 amino acids. Looked up from germline, CDR1 is SGHRS and CDR2 is YFSETQ. CDR3: CASSGTSGPYEQYF. The CDR3 region has the DNA TGCGCCAGCAGTGGGACTAGCGGACCCTACGAGCAGTACTTC.

CDR3 protein: CASSPRDPGNTGELFF. CDR3 nucleotide sequence: TGCGCCAGCAGCCCCCGTGATCCGGGGAACACCGGGGAGCTGTTTTTT. The chain joins TRBV5-1 to TRBJ2-2; D is uncertain. This CDR3 contains 16 residues. Germline V gene lookup returns CDR1 SGHRS and CDR2 YFSETQ. Trimming took 4 bases from V and 1 from J, leaving 14 bases between them.

V gene TRBV27 combines with J gene TRBJ2-3; D ambiguous. The CDR3 is made up of 14 amino acids. V lost 7 bases and J lost 0, with 11 bases in between. CDR1 MNHEY and CDR2 SMNVEV come from the germline V gene (reference sequence). CDR3 sequence: CASNEVPSTDTQYF. The CDR3 nucleotides read TGTGCCAGCAATGAGGTCCCTAGCACAGATACGCAGTATTTT.

J is TRBJ1-6 and V is TRBV19; D call uncertain. Deletions cut 1 base from V and 8 bases from J, with 6 bases between. This CDR3 region has 13 residues. Looked up from germline, CDR1 is LNHDA and CDR2 is SQIVND (reference sequence). CDR3 sequence: CASSIATDSPLHF. The CDR3 DNA sequence: TGTGCCAGTAGTATAGCTACGGATTCACCCCTCCACTTT.

The V gene is TRBV5-1, the J gene TRBJ1-1; no definite D call. The V gene lost 4 bases and the J gene lost 1 base, with 8 bases spanning the gap. Germline V lookup: CDR1 SGHRS, CDR2 YFSETQ. The CDR3 consists of 13 residues. CDR3 protein: CASSADKNTEAFF. DNA for the CDR3: TGCGCCAGCAGCGCAGACAAGAACACTGAAGCTTTCTTT.

This chain links TRBV7-8 with TRBJ2-7, with 9 bases that match TRBD1. CDR1 SGHVS and CDR2 FQNEAQ come from the germline V gene. CDR3 length: 14 residues. The J segment lost 6 bases and the V segment lost 2 bases, leaving 5 bases of the junction unmatched. CDR3 region: CASSLIQGAGEQYF. CDR3 bases: TGTGCCAGCAGCTTAATACAGGGGGCTGGCGAGCAGTACTTC. Full variable domain (missing parts from reference TRBV7-8 and TRBJ2-7): GAGVSQSPRYKVAKRGQDVALRCDPISGHVSLFWYQQALGQGPEFLTYFQNEAQLDKSGLPSDRFFAERPEGSVSTLKIQRTQQEDSAVYLCASSLIQGAGEQYFGPGTRLTVT.

The CDR3 region has the DNA TGTGCCAGCAGCCAGGACACAGGGGACCCAACTAATGAAAAACTGTTTTTT. It is translated as CASSQDTGDPTNEKLFF. This chain joins TRBV14 and TRBJ1-4; 7 bases align to TRBD1. Per the germline V gene, CDR1 is SGHDN and CDR2 is FVKESK. The CDR3 totals 17 residues. The J segment lost 0 bases and the V segment lost 3 bases, leaving 7 bases of the junction unmatched.

CDR3 amino acids: CATLRGGQINQPQHF. CDR3 sequence (DNA): TGTGCCACGCTTAGGGGGGGACAAATCAATCAGCCCCAGCATTTT. The genes are TRBV7-2 and TRBJ1-5; D might be TRBD1 (6 bases). Germline CDR1 reads SGHTA; CDR2 reads FQGNSA. Trimming took 10 bases from V and 3 from J, leaving 19 bases between them. The CDR3 has 15 residues.

The chain's CDR3 is CASSMGGGEQYF. The CDR3 region has the DNA TGTGCCAGTAGTATGGGAGGAGGCGAGCAGTACTTC. This sequence joins TRBV19 and TRBJ2-7; tentative D call: TRBD2 (6 bases). Trimming stripped 3 bases from V and 6 bases from J, with 9 bases between. The CDR3 runs to 12 residues. Per the germline V gene, CDR1 is LNHDA and CDR2 is SQIVND (reference sequence).

The V gene is TRBV5-1, the J gene TRBJ2-1; D remains ambiguous. V was shortened by 4 bases and J by 0 bases, with 8 bases between the two germline ends. In germline, CDR1 is SGHRS, CDR2 YFSETQ. This CDR3 contains 14 residues. The CDR3 DNA reads TGCGCCAGCAGCAGAACGAGCTCCTACAATGAGCAGTTCTTC. Protein sequence: CASSRTSSYNEQFF.

The chain couples TRBV6-1 to TRBJ1-6; 11 bases are a match to TRBD1. This CDR3 is built from 14 residues. With 5 bases clipped from V and 7 bases from J, the junction kept 1 base outside the gene matches. In germline, CDR1 is MNHNS, CDR2 SASEGT. The CDR3 DNA follows: TGTGCCAGCAGTCGGGACAGGGGGAATTCACCCCTCCACTTT. It translates to CASSRDRGNSPLHF.

The CDR3: CASSLDGGNTGELFF. DNA of the CDR3: TGTGCCAGCAGCTTAGATGGCGGGAACACCGGGGAGCTGTTTTTT. The rearrangement links TRBV7-9 to TRBJ2-2; D not resolved. CDR1 and CDR2 (germline): SEHNR, FQNEAQ (reference sequence). V was clipped by 1 base and J by 1 base, with 7 bases between them. This CDR3 has 15 amino acids.

The genes are TRBV4-3 and TRBJ1-6, with TRBD1 matching over 8 bases. CDR1 is LGHNA, CDR2 YSLEER, per germline. This CDR3 contains 16 residues. Trimming removed 4 bases from V and 9 bases from J; junction bases left unmatched: 11. In DNA form, the CDR3 reads TGCGCCAGCAGCCCGGATCCGGGACAGGCCACTTCACCCCTCCACTTT. Translated: CASSPDPGQATSPLHF.

V is TRBV10-3 and J is TRBJ2-1, with TRBD2 as a possible D gene (5 bases). Germline V CDR1 and CDR2: ENHRY, SYGVKD. V lost 8 bases, J lost 5 bases, and 13 bases lay in between. This CDR3 region has 13 residues. CDR3 sequence reads: CAILGGSHNEQFF. CDR3 coding DNA: TGTGCCATCCTAGGAGGAAGCCACAATGAGCAGTTCTTC.

J is TRBJ1-3 and V is TRBV6-1; 10 positions match TRBD1. The V segment lost 8 bases and the J segment 7 bases; nucleotides outside the gene matches: 5. The CDR3 has 13 amino acids. The germline V gene has CDR1 MNHNS and CDR2 SASEGT. The CDR3 protein is CASLWDRGNTIYF. For the CDR3, the DNA is TGTGCCAGCCTCTGGGACAGGGGTAACACCATATATTTT.

The CDR3 DNA follows: TGTGCCAGCAGCTTGGCCGGGACAGGCTATGGCTACACCTTC. Its protein is CASSLAGTGYGYTF. The V gene is TRBV5-4, the J gene TRBJ1-2; 8 bases line up with TRBD1. Germline assignment: CDR1 SGHNT and CDR2 YYREEE (reference sequence). The CDR3 totals 14 residues. The ends lost 0 bases at V and 4 bases at J; junction bases unmatched: 2.

The chain has TRBV13 and TRBJ2-7; 8 bases agree with TRBD1. V was clipped by 7 bases and J by 6 bases; unmatched bases: 14. Germline assignment: CDR1 PRHDT and CDR2 FYEKMQ (reference sequence). This CDR3 contains 15 residues. Written as DNA, the CDR3 is TGTGCCAGCACTAGGGGCAGGACAGGGTTTATCGAGCAGTACTTC. Its protein product is CASTRGRTGFIEQYF.

In this sample, this clone turned up a few times. The CDR3 DNA reads TGTGCCAGCAGCTTAGCGTTGGCTAGCGGGGGGACGGATACGCAGTATTTT. The encoded protein is CASSLALASGGTDTQYF. This rearrangement joins TRBV7-9 to TRBJ2-3, with TRBD2 identical over 11 bases. This CDR3 has 17 residues. Germline trimming cut 0 bases from V and 6 bases from J; bases unmatched to any gene: 8. Germline V gives CDR1 SEHNR, CDR2 FQNEAQ (reference sequence). Variable domain in full (rest from reference TRBV7-9 and TRBJ2-3): DTGVSQNPRHKITKRGQNVTFRCDPISEHNRLYWYRQTLGQGPEFLTYFQNEAQLEKSRLLSDRFSAERPKGSFSTLEIQRTEQGDSAMYLCASSLALASGGTDTQYFGPGTRLTVL.

J is TRBJ1-1 and V is TRBV6-1; D uncertain. This CDR3 contains 14 residues. Deletions cut 8 bases from V and 1 base from J, with 14 bases between. Germline lookup yields CDR1 MNHNS and CDR2 SASEGT. The CDR3 spells CASRWGASNTEAFF. Written as DNA, the CDR3 is TGTGCCAGCCGCTGGGGAGCCTCGAACACTGAAGCTTTCTTT.

The CDR3 is CASSPSGTGLYGYTF. In nucleotides, the CDR3 is TGTGCCAGCAGCCCTTCCGGGACAGGGCTCTATGGCTACACCTTC. The chain links TRBV7-2 to TRBJ1-2; the match to TRBD1 covers 9 bases. From germline, CDR1 is SGHTA and CDR2 FQGNSA. The CDR3 runs to 15 residues. V was pared by 5 bases and J by 4 bases, with 8 bases of the junction left unmatched.